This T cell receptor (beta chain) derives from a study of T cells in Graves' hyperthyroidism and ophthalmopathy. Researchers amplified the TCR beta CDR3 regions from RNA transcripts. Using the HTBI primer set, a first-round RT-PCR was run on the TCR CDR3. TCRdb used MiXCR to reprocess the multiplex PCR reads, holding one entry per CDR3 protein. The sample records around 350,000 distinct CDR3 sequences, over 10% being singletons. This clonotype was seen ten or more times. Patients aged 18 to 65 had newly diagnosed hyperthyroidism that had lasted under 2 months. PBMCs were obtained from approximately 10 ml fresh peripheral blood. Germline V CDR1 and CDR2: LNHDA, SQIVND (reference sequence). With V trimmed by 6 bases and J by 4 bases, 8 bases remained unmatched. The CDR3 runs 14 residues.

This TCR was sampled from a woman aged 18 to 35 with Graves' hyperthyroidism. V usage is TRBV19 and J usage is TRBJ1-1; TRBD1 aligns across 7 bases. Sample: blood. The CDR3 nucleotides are TGTGCCAGTAGCGTACAGGGGCTGGGCACTGAAGCTTTCTTT. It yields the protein CASSVQGLGTEAFF. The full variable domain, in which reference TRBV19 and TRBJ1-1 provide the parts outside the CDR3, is DGGITQSPKYLFRKEGQNVTLSCEQNLNHDAMYWYRQDPGQGLRLIYYSQIVNDFQKGDIAEGYSVSREKKESFPLTVTSAQKNPTAFYLCASSVQGLGTEAFFGQGTRLTVV.